This T cell receptor beta chain stems from a study of T cell repertoires and HLA-DP antigens. The V segment lost 5 bases and the J segment 6 bases; nucleotides outside the gene matches: 11. The CDR3 extends over 16 amino acids. Per germline, CDR1 MGHDK and CDR2 SYGVNS. Of note for this clone: Antigen unknown.

Points from the study as a whole: Naive and memory CD4+ repertoires were not analysed separately. Clones undetected before culture averaged around 36% against one allele and 50% to 55% against the other.

Primers targeted 54 TRBV and 13 TRBJ segments. Using immunoSEQ multiplex PCR, the repertoire was profiled, and TCRdb retains in-frame clones only, with some absent. The sample includes about 110,000 clones, almost 95% of them seen just once. Sequencing was performed on CD4+ T cells from PBMCs. The chain recombines TRBV25-1 with TRBJ2-3, with 10 nucleotides matching TRBD1. The receptor's source is a woman aged 18-29 years in good health and CMV-seronegative. The CDR3 DNA sequence: TGTGCCAGCAGTCAGGCCGGGACAGGGGCCGGGGATACGCAGTATTTT. It codes for CASSQAGTGAGDTQYF.